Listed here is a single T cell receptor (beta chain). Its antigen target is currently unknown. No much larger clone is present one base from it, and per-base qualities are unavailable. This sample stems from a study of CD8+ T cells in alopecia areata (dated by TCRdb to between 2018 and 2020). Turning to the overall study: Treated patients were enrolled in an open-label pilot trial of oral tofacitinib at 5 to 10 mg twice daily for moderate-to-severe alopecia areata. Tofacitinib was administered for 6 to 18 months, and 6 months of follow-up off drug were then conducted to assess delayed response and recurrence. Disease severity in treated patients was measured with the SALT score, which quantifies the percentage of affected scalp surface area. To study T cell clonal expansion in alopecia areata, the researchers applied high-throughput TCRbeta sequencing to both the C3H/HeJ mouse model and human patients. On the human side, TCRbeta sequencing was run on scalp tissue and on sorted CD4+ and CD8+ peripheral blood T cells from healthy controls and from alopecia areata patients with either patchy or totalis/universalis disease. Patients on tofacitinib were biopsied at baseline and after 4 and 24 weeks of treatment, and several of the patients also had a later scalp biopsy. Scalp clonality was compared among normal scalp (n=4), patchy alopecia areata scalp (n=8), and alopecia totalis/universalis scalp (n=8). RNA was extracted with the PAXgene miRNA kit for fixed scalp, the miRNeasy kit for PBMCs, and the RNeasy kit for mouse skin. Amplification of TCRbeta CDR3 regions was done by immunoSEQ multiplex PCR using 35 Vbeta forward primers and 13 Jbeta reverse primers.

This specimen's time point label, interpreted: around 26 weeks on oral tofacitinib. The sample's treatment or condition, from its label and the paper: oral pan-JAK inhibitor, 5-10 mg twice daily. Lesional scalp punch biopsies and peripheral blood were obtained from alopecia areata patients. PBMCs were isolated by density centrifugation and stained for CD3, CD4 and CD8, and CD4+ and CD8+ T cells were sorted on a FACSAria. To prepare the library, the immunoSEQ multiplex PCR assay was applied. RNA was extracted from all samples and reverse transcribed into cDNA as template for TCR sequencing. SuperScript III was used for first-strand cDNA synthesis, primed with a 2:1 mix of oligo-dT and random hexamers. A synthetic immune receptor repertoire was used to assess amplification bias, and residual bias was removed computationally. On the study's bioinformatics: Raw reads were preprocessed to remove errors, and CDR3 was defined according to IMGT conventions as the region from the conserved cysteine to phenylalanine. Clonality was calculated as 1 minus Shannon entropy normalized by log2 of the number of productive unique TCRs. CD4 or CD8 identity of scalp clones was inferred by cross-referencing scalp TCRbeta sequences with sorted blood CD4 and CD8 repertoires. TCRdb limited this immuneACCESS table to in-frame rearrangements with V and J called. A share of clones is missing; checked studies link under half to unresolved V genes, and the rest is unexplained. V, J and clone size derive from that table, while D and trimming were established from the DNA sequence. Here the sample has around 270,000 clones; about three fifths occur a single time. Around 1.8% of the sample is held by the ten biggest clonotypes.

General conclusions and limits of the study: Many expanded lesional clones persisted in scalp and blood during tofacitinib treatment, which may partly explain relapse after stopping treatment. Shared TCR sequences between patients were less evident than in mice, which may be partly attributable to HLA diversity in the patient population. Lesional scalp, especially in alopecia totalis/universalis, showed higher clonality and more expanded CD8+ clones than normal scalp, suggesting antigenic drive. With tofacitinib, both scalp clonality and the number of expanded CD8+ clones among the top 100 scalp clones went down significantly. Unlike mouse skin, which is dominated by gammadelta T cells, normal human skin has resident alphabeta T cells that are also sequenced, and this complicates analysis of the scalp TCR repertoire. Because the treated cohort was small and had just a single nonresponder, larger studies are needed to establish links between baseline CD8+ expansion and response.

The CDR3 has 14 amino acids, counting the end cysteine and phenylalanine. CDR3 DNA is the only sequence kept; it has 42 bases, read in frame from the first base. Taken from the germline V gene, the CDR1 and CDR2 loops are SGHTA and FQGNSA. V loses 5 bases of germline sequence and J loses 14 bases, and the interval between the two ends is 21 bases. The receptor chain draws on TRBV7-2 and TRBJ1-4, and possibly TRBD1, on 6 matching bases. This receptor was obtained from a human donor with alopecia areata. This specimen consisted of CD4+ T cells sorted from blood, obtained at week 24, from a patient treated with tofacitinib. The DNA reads TGTGCCAGCAGCCGTGGGGGTTTTCCGGGACACCTGTTTTTT. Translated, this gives CASSRGGFPGHLFF. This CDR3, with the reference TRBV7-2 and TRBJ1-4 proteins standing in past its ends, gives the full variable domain GAGVSQSPSNKVTEKGKDVELRCDPISGHTALYWYRQSLGQGLEFLIYFQGNSAPDKSGLPSDRFSAERTGGSVSTLTIQRTQQEDSAVYLCASSRGGFPGHLFFGSGTQLSVL.